These 4 T cell receptor beta chains were sequenced from one sample in a study of control samples from healthy donors and cancer patients. Repertoires were generated with immunoSEQ multiplex PCR, while TCRdb's copy carries only in-frame clones and drops some. The sample holds about 50,000 clones, roughly 94% seen once. Sequencing was done on a sample of blood. The receptors come from a young man in good health.

The V gene is TRBV6-6, the J gene TRBJ1-2, with D possibly TRBD1 on 5 matching bases. This CDR3 spans 15 amino acids. Trimming left V 2 bases short and J 0 bases short, with 10 bases between. Germline CDR1 and CDR2: MNHNY and SVGAGI (reference sequence). The CDR3 sequence is CASSYVDKSNYGYTF. CDR3 nucleotides: TGTGCCAGCAGTTACGTGGACAAGTCTAACTATGGCTACACCTTC.

The chain uses TRBV7-9 and TRBJ1-4, with a tentative D call TRBD1 (5 bases). Deletions cut 5 bases from V and 6 bases from J, with 16 bases between. The V gene's germline CDR1 is SEHNR and CDR2 FQNEAQ (reference sequence). The CDR3 runs to 15 residues. The CDR3 DNA reads TGTGCCAGCAGCCCTAGCGGGGGGGTCGATGAAAAACTGTTTTTT. Translation gives CASSPSGGVDEKLFF.

On this clone itself: The sample carries other DNA sequences with the same CDR3. V usage is TRBV28 and J usage is TRBJ1-1; no definite D call. The germline gives CDR1 MDHEN, CDR2 SYDVKM. This CDR3 region has 14 residues. The V and J ends lost 8 bases and 4 bases respectively, with 17 bases between them. DNA of the CDR3: TGTGCCAGCTCCCTGGCGGAGTGGAGCACTGAAGCTTTCTTT. Translation gives CASSLAEWSTEAFF.

The rearrangement joins TRBV6-1 to TRBJ2-3; 8 bases are shared with TRBD2. Germline CDR1 MNHNS, CDR2 SASEGT. The CDR3 contains 16 residues. With V trimmed by 3 bases and J by 1 base, 6 bases remained unmatched. CDR3: CASSDWAREGTDTQYF. The CDR3, as DNA: TGTGCCAGCAGTGACTGGGCGCGGGAGGGCACAGATACGCAGTATTTT.